The source of this T cell receptor beta chain is a study of blood T cell repertoires in COVID-19. Study overall: Samples taken during acute and convalescent COVID-19 were collected in the United States, Italy and Spain. Sources were T cells, B-cell-depleted T cells, or PBMCs; the material itself was cDNA or gDNA.

Germline lookup yields CDR1 SGDLS and CDR2 YYNGEE. CDR3 length: 15 residues. With 4 bases removed from V and 5 bases from J, the gap between germline ends came to 15 bases. Authors' analysis steps: Reference gene primer amplification gave nucleated cell count estimates. The assay was immunoSEQ multiplex PCR, and TCRdb's table has in-frame clones only and misses some. D and trimming come from the DNA, and the V and J calls and clone size come from that table. The table includes some 200,000 clones, less than 90% detected once. Sequencing used peripheral blood. This chain connects TRBV9 to TRBJ2-2; TRBD2 might be the D (6 bases). The source of this sequence is a woman aged 65 to 85 with acute or convalescent COVID-19. CDR3 loop: CASSPDSGWTGELFF. The CDR3 DNA reads TGTGCCAGCAGCCCCGACAGCGGGTGGACCGGGGAGCTGTTTTTT.